These 15 T cell receptor beta chains originate from one sample sequenced in a study of Graves' ophthalmopathy and Graves' hyperthyroidism. Amplification targeted the TCR beta CDR3 regions, with RNA transcripts as the source material. HTBI primers were employed in first-round RT-PCR, then a second-round multiplex PCR followed. MiXCR, run by TCRdb on the multiplex PCR reads, gives a single entry per CDR3 protein. The sample has some 150,000 distinct CDR3 sequences; roughly two fifths are singletons. The sequencing input was peripheral blood. The receptors were gathered from a young man with Graves' ophthalmopathy.

Many counts were recorded for this clonotype. The chain joins TRBV11-1 to TRBJ2-7; D gene uncertain. Germline CDR1 is SGHAT and CDR2 is FQDESV (reference sequence). With 1 base removed from V and 0 bases from J, the gap between germline ends came to 13 bases. CDR3 length equals 16 residues. The CDR3 here is CASSLDSSVSSYEQYF. CDR3 nucleotide sequence: TGTGCCAGCAGCTTAGATTCATCGGTAAGCTCCTACGAGCAGTACTTC.

This chain links TRBV28 with TRBJ2-2; no reliable D call. Germline V gene sequence: CDR1 MDHEN, CDR2 SYDVKM. V lost 3 bases and J 1 base, leaving 9 bases between the germline ends. The CDR3 totals 15 residues. The CDR3 DNA follows: TGTGCCAGCAGTTTCGAGGACGGGAACACCGGGGAGCTGTTTTTT. It yields the protein CASSFEDGNTGELFF.

This clonotype showed up many times. This rearrangement joins TRBV6-2 or TRBV6-3 to TRBJ1-1; D call uncertain. Trimming pared 7 bases from V and 1 base from J, leaving 7 bases between. This CDR3 spans 12 amino acids. CDR1 MNHEY and CDR2 SVGEGT come from the germline V gene. CDR3 bases: TGTGCCAGCAAACAGAAGAACACTGAAGCTTTCTTT. It translates to CASKQKNTEAFF.

This clonotype was detected only a few times. This rearrangement joins TRBV28 to TRBJ2-5; D remains ambiguous. The CDR3 is made up of 12 amino acids. Germline V gene data show CDR1 as MDHEN and CDR2 as SYDVKM. The germline V and J ends were trimmed by 4 bases and 5 bases, with 8 bases remaining between them. The CDR3: CASSSGAETQYF. The CDR3, as DNA: TGTGCCAGCAGTTCAGGAGCGGAGACCCAGTACTTC.

CDR3 sequence (DNA): TGTGCCAGCAGTTTTCTAAGACAGAACACTGAAGCTTTCTTT. It translates to CASSFLRQNTEAFF. The rearrangement uses TRBV28 and TRBJ1-1; D remains unclear. Germline V gives CDR1 MDHEN, CDR2 SYDVKM. V was cut by 3 bases and J by 1 base, with 9 bases left in between. The CDR3 length is 14 residues.

This clonotype appeared a single time. J is TRBJ1-1 and V is TRBV30, with TRBD1 matching over 8 bases. Germline V gene data show CDR1 as GTSNPN and CDR2 as SVGIG (reference sequence). The CDR3 runs to 12 residues. J gave up 6 bases and V 0 bases, and 0 bases lay outside the gene matches. The CDR3 nucleotides are TGTGCCTGGAGTGTACAGGGGGCTGAAGCTTTCTTT. This codes for CAWSVQGAEAFF.

CDR3 sequence: CASSPTLGGYEQYF. The CDR3 DNA reads as TGTGCCAGCAGTCCTACTTTGGGGGGCTACGAGCAGTACTTC. J is TRBJ2-7 and V is TRBV6-2 or TRBV6-3; maybe TRBD2 (6 bases). The germline V gene encodes CDR1 MNHEY and CDR2 SVGEGT. The V gene lost 5 bases and the J gene lost 3 bases, with 14 bases spanning the gap. The length of the CDR3 is 14 residues.

This clonotype appeared many times. This chain links TRBV12-3 or TRBV12-4 with TRBJ2-7, with D tentatively TRBD1 or TRBD2 (6 bases each). The CDR3 is 15 residues long. Trimming cost V 6 bases and J 2 bases, with 17 bases left between them. The CDR3 coding sequence is TGTGCCAGCAGGCCCGGAGGGGGGTCCACCTACGAGCAGTACTTC. This codes for CASRPGGGSTYEQYF.

This clonotype has at least ten counts. V usage is TRBV12-3 or TRBV12-4 and J usage is TRBJ1-1; 9 bases fit TRBD1. There are 14 residues in the CDR3. V lost 7 bases to trimming and J lost 4 bases; unmatched junction nucleotides: 7. CDR3 residues: CASNNDRGSTEAFF. In DNA, the CDR3 is TGTGCCAGCAATAATGACAGGGGGAGCACTGAAGCTTTCTTT.

This clonotype was found many times. CDR3 loop: CASSLVIGTASGNTIYF. In DNA form, the CDR3 reads TGTGCCAGCAGCTTGGTGATCGGGACTGCCTCTGGAAACACCATATATTTT. The chain uses TRBV11-2 and TRBJ1-3, with D possibly being TRBD1 (5 bases). V was clipped by 3 bases and J by 0 bases, with 15 bases between them. Per the germline V gene, CDR1 is SGHAT and CDR2 is FQNNGV. The length of the CDR3 is 17 residues. Combining the CDR3 with reference TRBV11-2 and TRBJ1-3 gives the whole variable domain EAGVAQSPRYKIIEKRQSVAFWCNPISGHATLYWYQQILGQGPKLLIQFQNNGVVDDSQLPKDRFSAERLKGVDSTLKIQPAKLEDSAVYLCASSLVIGTASGNTIYFGEGSWLTVV.

In its sample, this clonotype was seen many times. J is TRBJ1-1 and V is TRBV24-1, with no clear D. The CDR3 has 11 amino acids. Germline V gives CDR1 KGHDR, CDR2 SFDVKD. V was clipped by 4 bases and J by 6 bases, with 5 bases between them. The CDR3 loop reads CATSEFSEAFF. The CDR3 DNA follows: TGTGCCACCAGTGAATTCTCTGAAGCTTTCTTT.

The chain couples TRBV7-9 to TRBJ1-2, with D tentatively TRBD1 (6 bases). The CDR3 contains 12 residues. Between the trimmed V and J ends, which lost 5 bases and 8 bases, there was a span of 12 bases. CDR1 is SEHNR and CDR2 is FQNEAQ in the germline V gene (reference sequence). DNA of the CDR3: TGTGCCAGCAGCGGAAACAGGGAAGGCTACACCTTC. It encodes CASSGNREGYTF.

The rearrangement uses TRBV6-1 and TRBJ2-2; 7 positions agree with TRBD2. The V gene end was trimmed by 3 bases and the J gene end by 4 bases; junction bases not matched to a gene: 11. This CDR3 spans 17 amino acids. Germline lookup yields CDR1 MNHNS and CDR2 SASEGT. Here the CDR3 reads CASSDGFSGGSTGELFF. In DNA form, the CDR3 reads TGTGCCAGCAGTGATGGATTTTCGGGAGGTAGCACCGGGGAGCTGTTTTTT.

This clonotype was counted at least ten times. The J gene is TRBJ1-2, the V gene TRBV6-2 or TRBV6-3, with 8 bases fitting TRBD1. V lost 10 bases, J lost 5 bases, and 6 bases stayed unmatched. Germline V gene lookup returns CDR1 MNHEY and CDR2 SVGEGT. This CDR3 is 12 amino acids long. The CDR3: CATDRGGYGYTF. DNA for the CDR3: TGTGCCACCGACAGGGGTGGTTATGGCTACACCTTC.

There are many counts of this clonotype. The rearrangement uses TRBV29-1 and TRBJ2-7; 9 nucleotides align to TRBD2. CDR1 is SQVTM and CDR2 is ANQGSEA in the germline V gene. The CDR3 spans 15 residues. V shed 3 bases and J 4 bases; nucleotides not matched to a gene: 10. The CDR3 loop is CSVELGASGIYEQYF. CDR3 sequence (DNA): TGCAGCGTTGAGTTGGGGGCTAGCGGGATTTACGAGCAGTACTTC.